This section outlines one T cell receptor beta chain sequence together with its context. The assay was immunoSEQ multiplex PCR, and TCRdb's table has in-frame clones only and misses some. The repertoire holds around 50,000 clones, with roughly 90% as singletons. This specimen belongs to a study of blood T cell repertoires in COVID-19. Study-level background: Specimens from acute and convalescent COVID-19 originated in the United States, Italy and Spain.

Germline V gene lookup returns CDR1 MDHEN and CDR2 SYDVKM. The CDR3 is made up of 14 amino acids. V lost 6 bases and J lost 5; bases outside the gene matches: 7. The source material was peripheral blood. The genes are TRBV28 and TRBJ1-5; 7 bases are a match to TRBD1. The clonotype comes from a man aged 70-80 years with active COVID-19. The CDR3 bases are TGTGCCAGCAGGGTAGGGACAGCTTATCAGCCCCAGCATTTT. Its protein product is CASRVGTAYQPQHF.